What follows are 11 T cell receptor beta chains derived from one specimen sequenced in a study of blood T cells in healthy people across ages. The second PCR ran roughly 6 to 11 cycles with a sample-barcoded 5' primer and J-beta primers. Each CDR3 protein gets one entry after TCRdb re-called the 5' RACE reads with MiXCR. The profile covers around 940,000 distinct CDR3 sequences, with roughly half appearing a single time and about 20% taken by the ten largest. Specimen: blood. These receptors were taken from a woman aged 55-75 years in good health.

The CDR3: CASSLDLTGGDQGRTFF. The CDR3 coding sequence is TGTGCCAGCAGCTTAGATCTTACTGGTGGCGACCAGGGGCGGACTTTCTTT. The J gene is TRBJ1-1, the V gene TRBV11-2, with D maybe TRBD1 (6 bases). V lost 0 bases and J 12 bases, leaving 26 bases between the germline ends. CDR3 length equals 17 residues. Germline values: CDR1 SGHAT, CDR2 FQNNGV.

V and J are TRBV7-9 and TRBJ2-7, with 8 bases that match TRBD1. V dropped 4 bases and J dropped 2; count of bases not matched to a gene: 10. This CDR3 region has 16 residues. Germline CDR1 SEHNR, CDR2 FQNEAQ (reference sequence). CDR3 sequence reads: CASSSDRTGRPYEQYF. CDR3 nucleotides: TGTGCCAGCAGCTCCGACCGGACAGGGAGACCCTACGAGCAGTACTTC.

The DNA for the CDR3 is TGTGCCAGCAGTAGACAAACCTACAATGAGCAGTACTTC. Protein product: CASSRQTYNEQYF. The chain joins TRBV6-6 to TRBJ2-1; D uncertain. TRBJ2-7 explains the end of the DNA better; the J call may be wrong. The CDR3 contains 13 residues. Germline CDR1 MNHNY, CDR2 SVGAGI (reference sequence).

The chain employs TRBV2 and TRBJ2-5, with no clear D. V gave up 0 bases and J gave up 7 bases, with 21 bases separating them. CDR3 length: 17 amino acids. Germline CDR1 SNHLY, CDR2 FYNNEI. CDR3 DNA: TGTGCCAGCAGTGAAGCAGGTTGGACCCCTTACCACGGGACCCAGTACTTC. Amino acids: CASSEAGWTPYHGTQYF.

The chain joins TRBV28 to TRBJ2-7; TRBD2 agrees at 11 bases. This CDR3 is built from 16 residues. CDR1 and CDR2 from the germline V gene are MDHEN and SYDVKM. V lost 5 bases to trimming and J lost 3 bases; unmatched junction nucleotides: 9. In DNA, the CDR3 is TGTGCCAGCAGTACCATGACTAGCGGGATTGGCTACGAGCAGTACTTC. It translates to CASSTMTSGIGYEQYF. Complete variable domain (other parts from reference TRBV28 and TRBJ2-7): DVKVTQSSRYLVKRTGEKVFLECVQDMDHENMFWYRQDPGLGLRLIYFSYDVKMKEKGDIPEGYSVSREKKERFSLILESASTNQTSMYLCASSTMTSGIGYEQYFGPGTRLTVT.

The chain couples TRBV27 to TRBJ2-5, with D perhaps TRBD1 (6 bases). CDR1 MNHEY and CDR2 SMNVEV come from the germline V gene (reference sequence). CDR3 length: 16 amino acids. The V end was cut by 4 bases, the J end by 9 bases, with 24 bases between. CDR3 in amino acids: CASSYFFRGLGAPQYF. DNA of the CDR3: TGTGCCAGCAGTTATTTTTTCAGGGGCCTCGGGGCGCCCCAGTACTTC.

The chain carries TRBV20-1 and TRBJ2-5, with D possibly being TRBD1 (5 bases). V shed 6 bases and J shed 1 base, with 12 bases lying between them. Germline CDR1 is DFQATT and CDR2 is SNEGSKA (reference sequence). The CDR3 has 13 residues. CDR3 residues: CSALSGFQETQYF. The CDR3 nucleotides read TGCAGTGCGCTATCAGGGTTCCAAGAGACCCAGTACTTC.

In its sample, this clonotype was seen a few times. The genes are TRBV12-3 or TRBV12-4 and TRBJ1-6; TRBD1 is a possible D gene (5 bases). The CDR3 extends over 18 amino acids. With 7 bases removed from V and 1 base from J, the gap between germline ends came to 20 bases. Written as DNA, the CDR3 is TGTGCCAGCACGGCCGGGACCACGGGGAAATCCTATAATTCACCCCTCCACTTT. It specifies CASTAGTTGKSYNSPLHF.

At least ten counts were recorded for this clonotype. The V gene is TRBV12-3 or TRBV12-4, the J gene TRBJ2-5; D is perhaps TRBD1 (6 bases). This CDR3 has 14 amino acids. Trimming removed 5 bases at V and 2 bases at J, with 12 bases between. CDR3 sequence reads: CASSPPGTQETQYF. CDR3 in DNA: TGTGCCAGCAGTCCGCCAGGGACACAAGAGACCCAGTACTTC.

For this clonotype: Relative to the germline gene, one junction end is altered; a read error may explain this. The gene calls are TRBV6-2 or TRBV6-3 and TRBJ1-2; D call uncertain. Germline CDR1 and CDR2: MNHEY and SVGEGT. This CDR3 comprises 14 residues. The CDR3 nucleotides read TGTGCCGGCAGGACTTGGCTAGGAGTTTATGGCTACACCTTC. It codes for CAGRTWLGVYGYTF.

The chain is built from TRBV7-2 and TRBJ2-7; D may be TRBD1 (6 bases). The J call may be incorrect, as the DNA end agrees better with TRBJ2-5. Germline V lookup: CDR1 SGHTA, CDR2 FQGNSA. The CDR3 sequence is 13 residues long. CDR3 DNA sequence: TGTGCCAGCATCTCCAACAGGGTGGAGACCCAGTACTTC. Translation: CASISNRVETQYF.